This is a list of T cell receptor beta chains from one sample in a study of blood T cell repertoires in COVID-19. The method was immunoSEQ multiplex PCR; TCRdb's version includes in-frame clones alone and lacks a portion of them. Counted here are around 480,000 clones, about nine tenths occurring once; the ten biggest clones make up about 0.75%. The sequenced material came from PBMCs or T cells enriched from blood (not recorded which). These receptor sequences come from a woman between 18 and 30 years old who had recovered from COVID-19. Each CDR3 is given with its conserved first and last residue. D genes are given only for firm matches. Not every row has a clone size; where given, it reads once, few, many or a size class.

d_gene	abundance	len	j_gene	v_gene	CDR3aa	CDR3nt
TRBD1	once	14	TRBJ1-2	TRBV6-5	CASSRDRGNYGYTF	TGTGCCAGCAGCCGAGACAGGGGCAACTATGGCTACACCTTC
TRBD1	.	15	TRBJ2-1	TRBV11-2	CASSSKTGNYNEQFF	TGTGCCAGCAGCTCCAAGACAGGGAACTACAATGAGCAGTTCTTC
.	.	12	TRBJ1-2	TRBV18	CASSPPEGGYTF	TGTGCCAGCTCACCACCAGAGGGTGGCTACACCTTC
.	.	14	TRBJ2-3	TRBV3-1/TRBV3-2	CASSQDSETRRQYF	TGTGCCAGCAGCCAAGATAGTGAGACTAGAAGGCAGTATTTT
.	.	14	TRBJ1-2	TRBV6-1	CASSESQEDYGYTF	TGTGCCAGCAGTGAATCCCAGGAGGACTATGGCTACACCTTC
.	.	14	TRBJ1-5	TRBV7-8	CASSLYRVNQPQHF	TGTGCCAGCAGCCTCTACAGGGTAAATCAGCCCCAGCATTTT
.	.	13	TRBJ1-5	TRBV4-1	CASSQVEGRPQHF	TGCGCCAGCAGCCAAGTGGAGGGTCGGCCCCAGCATTTT
.	.	14	TRBJ1-2	TRBV6-5	CATIARQGFYGYTF	TGTGCCACCATAGCCCGGCAGGGCTTCTATGGCTACACCTTC
.	.	14	TRBJ1-1	TRBV5-6	CASTLGYGNTEAFF	TGTGCCAGCACCCTAGGTTATGGGAACACTGAAGCTTTCTTT
.	.	16	TRBJ2-7	TRBV5-5	CASSPRSGPGAYEQYF	TGTGCCAGCAGCCCGAGATCGGGGCCGGGAGCCTACGAGCAGTACTTC
.	.	15	TRBJ1-2	TRBV12-5	CASGLRLSRGYGYTF	TGTGCTAGTGGTTTGAGGTTATCCAGGGGATATGGCTACACCTTC
.	.	15	TRBJ1-6	TRBV19	CASSPGPEGGSPLHF	TGTGCCAGTAGTCCAGGCCCTGAAGGAGGTTCACCCCTCCACTTT
.	few	13	TRBJ1-6	TRBV7-2	CASSLERNSPLHF	TGTGCCAGCAGCTTAGAGAGGAACTCACCCCTCCACTTT
.	.	15	TRBJ1-2	TRBV28	CASSFDLGGDYGYTF	TGTGCCAGCAGTTTCGACCTAGGTGGCGACTATGGCTACACCTTC
.	.	12	TRBJ2-5	TRBV28	CASSLPLETQYF	TGTGCCAGCAGTTTACCCCTCGAGACCCAGTACTTC
.	.	14	TRBJ1-2	TRBV5-1	CASSLASREGGYTF	TGCGCCAGCAGCTTGGCCAGCAGGGAAGGTGGCTACACCTTC
.	.	14	TRBJ1-5	TRBV5-5	CASSSELSNQPQHF	TGTGCCAGCAGCTCGGAGCTGAGCAATCAGCCCCAGCATTTT
TRBD2	few	14	TRBJ2-1	TRBV4-2	CASSQEGGRDEQFF	TGTGCCAGCAGCCAAGAGGGGGGGAGGGATGAGCAGTTCTTC
TRBD1	few	12	TRBJ2-1	TRBV19	CASRDSLNEQFF	TGTGCCAGCCGGGACAGTCTCAATGAGCAGTTCTTC
.	.	13	TRBJ2-3	TRBV6-5	CASTTPGGLTQYF	TGTGCCAGCACTACTCCTGGTGGACTCACGCAGTATTTT
.	.	15	TRBJ2-2	TRBV4-2	CASSQDRDITGELFF	TGTGCCAGCAGCCAAGACCGGGACATCACCGGGGAGCTGTTTTTT
TRBD1	.	14	TRBJ1-3	TRBV19	CASSLTGVGNTIYF	TGTGCCAGTAGCCTTACAGGGGTTGGAAACACCATATATTTT
TRBD1	.	13	TRBJ1-2	TRBV3-1/TRBV3-2	CASTVQGAGGYTF	TGTGCCAGCACCGTACAGGGGGCGGGGGGCTACACCTTC
.	.	13	TRBJ1-5	TRBV27	CASSYGGNQPQHF	TGTGCCAGCAGTTATGGAGGAAATCAGCCCCAGCATTTT
.	.	15	TRBJ1-1	TRBV30	CAWSRTSGVNTEAFF	TGTGCCTGGTCACGGACATCGGGGGTGAACACTGAAGCTTTCTTT
.	.	14	TRBJ1-2	TRBV9	CASSVDGGKGGYTF	TGTGCCAGCAGCGTAGATGGAGGGAAGGGGGGCTACACCTTC
.	.	15	TRBJ1-1	TRBV7-8	CASSLDGGQGTEAFF	TGTGCCAGCAGCTTAGACGGGGGGCAGGGGACTGAAGCTTTCTTT
TRBD1	.	14	TRBJ1-4	TRBV2	CASSWSRGDEKLFF	TGTGCCAGCAGTTGGAGCAGGGGGGATGAAAAACTGTTTTTT
TRBD1	.	16	TRBJ1-3	TRBV7-2	CASSFHPGQVGNTIYF	TGTGCCAGCAGCTTCCATCCTGGACAGGTTGGAAACACCATATATTTT
TRBD2	.	16	TRBJ2-1	TRBV5-1	CASSLEAGGPYNEQFF	TGCGCCAGCAGCTTGGAGGCGGGGGGCCCCTACAATGAGCAGTTCTTC
.	.	14	TRBJ1-1	TRBV7-9	CASSLLSSNTEAFF	TGTGCCAGCAGCTTACTATCTTCTAACACTGAAGCTTTCTTT
TRBD1	once	14	TRBJ1-2	TRBV28	CASRHRGANYGYTF	TGTGCCAGCAGGCACAGGGGCGCTAACTATGGCTACACCTTC
TRBD2	.	15	TRBJ2-3	TRBV12-5	CASGLQRGDSNTQYF	TGTGCTAGTGGTTTACAGCGGGGGGATTCGAATACGCAGTATTTT
TRBD2	.	15	TRBJ2-7	TRBV5-6	CASSYPAGGSYEQYF	TGTGCCAGCAGTTATCCCGCGGGGGGTTCCTACGAGCAGTACTTC
.	.	12	TRBJ2-2	TRBV19	CASKGIGSALFF	TGTGCCAGTAAAGGAATCGGAAGCGCGCTGTTTTTT
TRBD2	few	15	TRBJ2-1	TRBV27	CASSLRGGPYNEQFF	TGTGCCAGCAGTCTGCGCGGGGGACCCTACAATGAGCAGTTCTTC
.	.	18	TRBJ1-5	TRBV23-1	CASSQGEGRRRSNQPQHF	TGCGCCAGCAGTCAAGGTGAGGGGAGGCGTCGAAGCAATCAGCCCCAGCATTTT
.	.	14	TRBJ1-1	TRBV19	CASSIELINTEAFF	TGTGCCAGTAGTATTGAGCTAATAAACACTGAAGCTTTCTTT
TRBD2	.	19	TRBJ2-1	TRBV7-2	CASSFIWTSGGVSYNEQFF	TGTGCCAGCAGCTTTATATGGACTAGCGGGGGGGTCTCCTACAATGAGCAGTTCTTC
.	.	13	TRBJ1-1	TRBV19	CASKAGWNTEAFF	TGTGCCAGTAAGGCAGGGTGGAACACTGAAGCTTTCTTT
.	.	13	TRBJ1-2	TRBV19	CASTTTGNYGYTF	TGTGCCAGTACCACAACAGGAAACTATGGCTACACCTTC
.	.	14	TRBJ1-6	TRBV9	CASSVAGNNSPLHF	TGTGCCAGCAGCGTAGCGGGGAATAATTCACCCCTCCACTTT
.	.	13	TRBJ1-2	TRBV12-1	CASSALIAYGYTF	TGTGCCAGCAGCGCGCTTATCGCCTATGGCTACACCTTC
.	.	15	TRBJ1-2	TRBV19	CASSIWKGGNYGYTF	TGTGCCAGTAGTATTTGGAAAGGGGGAAACTATGGCTACACCTTC
TRBD1	few	13	TRBJ1-2	TRBV19	CASSKTGNYGYTF	TGTGCCAGTAGTAAGACAGGGAACTATGGCTACACCTTC
TRBD1	.	16	TRBJ1-5	TRBV5-8	CASSQTHQGAGQPQHF	TGTGCCAGCAGCCAAACCCATCAGGGGGCAGGACAGCCCCAGCATTTT
.	.	13	TRBJ1-5	TRBV6-5	CASSYSRSQPQHF	TGTGCCAGCAGTTACTCGAGATCGCAGCCCCAGCATTTT
TRBD1	once	14	TRBJ1-1	TRBV5-4	CASSSTGLNTEAFF	TGTGCCAGCAGCTCGACAGGGTTGAACACTGAAGCTTTCTTT
.	.	14	TRBJ2-7	TRBV11-2	CASSLDPDGGGQYF	TGTGCCAGCAGCTTAGATCCGGACGGGGGAGGGCAGTACTTC
TRBD2	.	18	TRBJ2-3	TRBV28	CASSFGDRLAGGTDTQYF	TGTGCCAGCAGTTTCGGGGATCGACTAGCGGGGGGGACAGATACGCAGTATTTT
.	few	13	TRBJ2-5	TRBV19	CASSPRTKETQYF	TGTGCCAGTAGTCCCCGGACAAAAGAGACCCAGTACTTC
.	.	15	TRBJ2-2	TRBV5-8	CASSPYRGGTGELFF	TGTGCCAGCAGCCCCTACAGGGGAGGCACCGGGGAGCTGTTTTTT
.	.	14	TRBJ1-2	TRBV6-5	CASTRGGLNYGYTF	TGTGCCAGCACCCGCGGCGGGCTTAACTATGGCTACACCTTC
TRBD2	.	16	TRBJ2-5	TRBV5-1	CASSIFSGGAGETQYF	TGCGCCAGCAGCATCTTTAGCGGGGGGGCCGGTGAGACCCAGTACTTC
.	few	15	TRBJ2-1	TRBV5-1	CASSLAPGDYNEQFF	TGCGCCAGCAGCTTGGCCCCGGGGGACTACAATGAGCAGTTCTTC
TRBD1	.	15	TRBJ2-5	TRBV4-1	CASSPGQGAVETQYF	TGCGCCAGCAGCCCGGGACAGGGGGCAGTTGAGACCCAGTACTTC
.	.	15	TRBJ1-2	TRBV19	CASSISAGSHYGYTF	TGTGCCAGTAGTATCAGCGCAGGGTCCCACTATGGCTACACCTTC